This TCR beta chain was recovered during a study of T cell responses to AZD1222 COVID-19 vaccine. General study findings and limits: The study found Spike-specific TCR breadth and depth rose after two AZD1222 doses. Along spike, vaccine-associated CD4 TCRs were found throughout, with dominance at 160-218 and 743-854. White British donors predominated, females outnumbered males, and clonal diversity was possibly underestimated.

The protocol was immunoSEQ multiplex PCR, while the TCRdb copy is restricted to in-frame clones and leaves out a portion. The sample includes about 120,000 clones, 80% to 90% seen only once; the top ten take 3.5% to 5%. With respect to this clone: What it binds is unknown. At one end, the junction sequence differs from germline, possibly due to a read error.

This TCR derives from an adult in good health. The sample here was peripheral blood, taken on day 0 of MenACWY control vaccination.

The CDR3 DNA sequence: TGTGCCAGCAGCCAAGATCCGGCCTCCCCCCACCGGAGGTTC. This gives the protein CASSQDPASPHRRF. The chain uses TRBV3-1 (or the pseudogene TRBV3-2) and TRBJ2-7; D is possibly TRBD2 (5 bases). Per germline, CDR1 LGHDT and CDR2 YNNKEL (reference sequence). The CDR3 length is 14 residues.